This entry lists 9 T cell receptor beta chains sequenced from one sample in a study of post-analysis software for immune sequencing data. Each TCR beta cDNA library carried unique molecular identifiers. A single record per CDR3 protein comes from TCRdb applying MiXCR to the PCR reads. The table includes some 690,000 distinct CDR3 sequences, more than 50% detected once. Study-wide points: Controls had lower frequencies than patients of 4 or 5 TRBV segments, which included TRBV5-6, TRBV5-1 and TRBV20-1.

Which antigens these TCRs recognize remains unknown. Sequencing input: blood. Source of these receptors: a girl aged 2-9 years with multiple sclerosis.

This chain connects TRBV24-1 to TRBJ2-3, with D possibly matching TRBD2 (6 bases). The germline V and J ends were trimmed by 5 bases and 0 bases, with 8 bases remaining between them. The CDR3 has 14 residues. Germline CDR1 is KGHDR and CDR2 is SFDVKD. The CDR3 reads CATSGTTSTDTQYF. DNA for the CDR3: TGTGCCACCAGTGGGACTACTAGCACAGATACGCAGTATTTT.

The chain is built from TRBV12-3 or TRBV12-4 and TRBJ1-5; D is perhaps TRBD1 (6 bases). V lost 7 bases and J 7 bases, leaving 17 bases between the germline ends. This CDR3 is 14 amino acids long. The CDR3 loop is CASTLGGEGQPQHF. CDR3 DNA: TGTGCCAGCACCCTAGGGGGGGAAGGCCAGCCCCAGCATTTT.

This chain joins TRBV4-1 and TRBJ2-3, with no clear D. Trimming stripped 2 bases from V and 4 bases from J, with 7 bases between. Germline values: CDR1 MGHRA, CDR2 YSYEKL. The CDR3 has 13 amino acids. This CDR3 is CASSQQGPDTQYF. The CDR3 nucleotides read TGCGCCAGCAGCCAACAAGGCCCAGATACGCAGTATTTT.

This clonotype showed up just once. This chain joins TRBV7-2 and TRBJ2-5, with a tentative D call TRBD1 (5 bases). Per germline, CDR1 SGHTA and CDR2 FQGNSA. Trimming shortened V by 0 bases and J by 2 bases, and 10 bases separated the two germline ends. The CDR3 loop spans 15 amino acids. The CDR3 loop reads CASSLAWGRQETQYF. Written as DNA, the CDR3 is TGTGCCAGCAGCTTAGCGTGGGGCAGACAAGAGACCCAGTACTTC.

This CDR3 reads CASSLRKGLVRRPPQETQYF. CDR3 DNA sequence: TGTGCCAGCAGCCTCCGCAAAGGACTAGTCAGAAGACCACCCCAAGAGACCCAGTACTTC. The chain carries TRBV3-1 and TRBJ2-5, with TRBD2 matching over 7 bases. Germline loops: CDR1 LGHDT, CDR2 YNNKEL (reference sequence). CDR3 length equals 20 residues. Trimming took 4 bases from V and 1 from J; bases not matched to a gene: 21.

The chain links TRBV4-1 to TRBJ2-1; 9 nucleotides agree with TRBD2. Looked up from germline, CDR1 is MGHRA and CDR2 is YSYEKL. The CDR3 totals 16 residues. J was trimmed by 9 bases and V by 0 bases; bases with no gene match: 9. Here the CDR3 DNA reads TGCGCCAGCAGCCAAGAGGTTCTAGCGGGATCCACTGAGCAGTTCTTC. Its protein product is CASSQEVLAGSTEQFF.

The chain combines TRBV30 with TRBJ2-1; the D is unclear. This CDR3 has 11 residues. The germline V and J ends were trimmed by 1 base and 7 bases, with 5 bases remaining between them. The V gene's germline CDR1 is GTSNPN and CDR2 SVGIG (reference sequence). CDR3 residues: CAWSALNEQFF. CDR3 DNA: TGTGCCTGGAGTGCCTTGAATGAGCAGTTCTTC.

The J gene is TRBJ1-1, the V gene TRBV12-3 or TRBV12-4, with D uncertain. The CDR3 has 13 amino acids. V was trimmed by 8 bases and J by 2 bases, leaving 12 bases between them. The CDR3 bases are TGTGCCAGCGGTTGGGCAGGTAACACTGAAGCTTTCTTT. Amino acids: CASGWAGNTEAFF.

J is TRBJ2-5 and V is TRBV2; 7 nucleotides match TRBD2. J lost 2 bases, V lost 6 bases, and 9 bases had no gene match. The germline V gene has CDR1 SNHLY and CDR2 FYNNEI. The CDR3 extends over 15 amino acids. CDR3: CASRSKASGQETQYF. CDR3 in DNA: TGTGCCAGCAGGAGCAAGGCTAGCGGACAAGAGACCCAGTACTTC.